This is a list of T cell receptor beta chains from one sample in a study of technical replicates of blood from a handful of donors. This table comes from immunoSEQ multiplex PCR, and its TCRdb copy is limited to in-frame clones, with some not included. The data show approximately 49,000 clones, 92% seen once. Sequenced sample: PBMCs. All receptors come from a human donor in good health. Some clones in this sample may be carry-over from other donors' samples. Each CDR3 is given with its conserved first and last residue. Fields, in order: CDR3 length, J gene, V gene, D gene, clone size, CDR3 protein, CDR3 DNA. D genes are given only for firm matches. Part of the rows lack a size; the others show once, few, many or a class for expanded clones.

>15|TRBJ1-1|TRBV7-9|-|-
CASNPYRVGGTEAFF
TGTGCCAGCAACCCGTACAGGGTGGGCGGCACTGAAGCTTTCTTT
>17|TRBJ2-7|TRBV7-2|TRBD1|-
CASSLSSRDSYPYEQYF
TGTGCCAGCAGCCTCTCGTCCCGGGACAGCTATCCCTACGAGCAGTACTTC
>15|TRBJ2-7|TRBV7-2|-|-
CASSLDGGGSYEQYF
TGTGCCAGCAGCTTAGACGGTGGTGGGAGCTACGAGCAGTACTTC
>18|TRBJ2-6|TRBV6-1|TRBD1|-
CASSVLGQGLPGANVLTF
TGTGCCAGCAGTGTTTTGGGACAGGGTCTACCTGGGGCCAACGTCCTGACTTTC
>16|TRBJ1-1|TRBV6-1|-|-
CASSEARGRRGDEAFF
TGTGCCAGCAGTGAAGCAAGAGGTCGTAGGGGTGATGAAGCTTTCTTT
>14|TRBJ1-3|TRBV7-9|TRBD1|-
CASSLDRDGNTIYF
TGTGCCAGCAGCCTGGACAGGGATGGAAACACCATATATTTT
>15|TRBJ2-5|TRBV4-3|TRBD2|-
CASRRGLARQETQYF
TGCGCCAGCAGACGGGGACTAGCGAGACAAGAGACCCAGTACTTC
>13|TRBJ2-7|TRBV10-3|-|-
CAIAALSSYEQYF
TGTGCCATAGCGGCACTGAGCTCCTACGAGCAGTACTTC
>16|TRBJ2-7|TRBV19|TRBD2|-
CASSLQTSRRVYEQYF
TGTGCCAGTAGCCTCCAGACTAGCCGGAGGGTCTACGAGCAGTACTTC
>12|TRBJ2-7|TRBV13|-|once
CASSLEGYEQYF
TGTGCCAGCAGCTTGGAGGGTTACGAGCAGTACTTC
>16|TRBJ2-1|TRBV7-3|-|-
CASSSKGGSSYNEQFF
TGTGCCAGCAGCTCGAAGGGGGGGAGCTCCTACAATGAGCAGTTCTTC
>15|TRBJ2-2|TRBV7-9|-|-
CASSLVAGNTGELFF
TGTGCCAGCAGCTTAGTGGCGGGGAACACCGGGGAGCTGTTTTTT